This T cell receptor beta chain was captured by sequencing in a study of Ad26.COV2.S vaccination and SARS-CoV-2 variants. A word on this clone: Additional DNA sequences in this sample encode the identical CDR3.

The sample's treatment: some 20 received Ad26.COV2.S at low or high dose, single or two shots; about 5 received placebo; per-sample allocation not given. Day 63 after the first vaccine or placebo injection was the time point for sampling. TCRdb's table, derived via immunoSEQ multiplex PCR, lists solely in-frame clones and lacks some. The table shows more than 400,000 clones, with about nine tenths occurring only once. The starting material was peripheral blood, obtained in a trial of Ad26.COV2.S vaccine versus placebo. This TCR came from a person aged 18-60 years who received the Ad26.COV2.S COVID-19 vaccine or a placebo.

The CDR3 DNA reads TGTGCCAGCAGTTTATCCGAGAGCTCCTACGAGCAGTACTTC. Residues: CASSLSESSYEQYF. This rearrangement joins TRBV28 to TRBJ2-7; no definite D call. This CDR3 has 14 amino acids. The germline V gene encodes CDR1 MDHEN and CDR2 SYDVKM. The germline V and J ends were trimmed by 1 base and 0 bases, with 7 bases remaining between them.